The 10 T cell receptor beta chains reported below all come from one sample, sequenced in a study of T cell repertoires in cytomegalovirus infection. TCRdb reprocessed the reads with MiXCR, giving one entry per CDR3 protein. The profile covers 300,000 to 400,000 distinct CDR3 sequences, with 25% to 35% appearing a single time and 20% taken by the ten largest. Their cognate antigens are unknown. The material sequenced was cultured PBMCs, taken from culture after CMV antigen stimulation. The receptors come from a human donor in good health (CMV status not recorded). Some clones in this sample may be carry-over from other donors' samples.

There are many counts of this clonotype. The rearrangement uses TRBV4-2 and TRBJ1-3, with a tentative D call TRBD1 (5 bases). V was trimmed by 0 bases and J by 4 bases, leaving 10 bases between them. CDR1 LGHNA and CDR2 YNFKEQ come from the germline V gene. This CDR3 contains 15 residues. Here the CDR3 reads CASSQDYQGGNTIYF. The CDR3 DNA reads TGTGCCAGCAGCCAAGATTATCAGGGAGGAAACACCATATATTTT.

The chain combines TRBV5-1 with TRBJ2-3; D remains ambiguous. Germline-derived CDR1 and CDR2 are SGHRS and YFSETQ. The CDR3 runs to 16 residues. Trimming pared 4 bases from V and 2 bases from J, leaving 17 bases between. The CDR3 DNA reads TGCGCCAGCAGCCCTCCCCGCGAGGACCTCACAGATACGCAGTATTTT. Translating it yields CASSPPREDLTDTQYF.

The CDR3 here is CASSLGAHGEQFF. CDR3 nucleotide sequence: TGTGCCAGCAGCTTAGGTGCACACGGTGAGCAGTTCTTC. The chain has TRBV7-3 and TRBJ2-1; no firm D call. V gave up 2 bases and J gave up 9 bases, with 11 bases separating them. This CDR3 contains 13 residues. Germline V gene lookup returns CDR1 SGHTA and CDR2 FQGTGA.

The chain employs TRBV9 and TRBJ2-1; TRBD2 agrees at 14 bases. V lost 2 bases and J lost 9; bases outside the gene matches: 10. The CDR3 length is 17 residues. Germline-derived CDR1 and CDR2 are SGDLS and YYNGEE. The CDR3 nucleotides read TGTGCCAGCAGCGTCAGCCACCGGACTAGCGGGAGGAGTGAGCAGTTCTTC. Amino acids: CASSVSHRTSGRSEQFF.

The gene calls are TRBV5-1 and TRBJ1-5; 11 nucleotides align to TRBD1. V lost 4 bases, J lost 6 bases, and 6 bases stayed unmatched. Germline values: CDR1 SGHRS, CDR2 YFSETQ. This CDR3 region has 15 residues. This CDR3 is CASSGGQGVGQPQHF. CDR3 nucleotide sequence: TGCGCCAGCAGCGGGGGACAGGGGGTTGGTCAGCCCCAGCATTTT.

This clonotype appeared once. The CDR3 nucleotides are TGTGCCAGCAGTTACTCGTCAACAGGGCAGACCGATAACGAAGCTTTCTTT. Protein sequence: CASSYSSTGQTDNEAFF. This rearrangement joins TRBV6-6 to TRBJ1-1; D is possibly TRBD1 (6 bases). Trimming stripped 0 bases from V and 8 bases from J, with 22 bases between. The germline CDR1 and CDR2 sequences are MNHNY and SVGAGI (reference sequence). The CDR3 length is 17 residues.

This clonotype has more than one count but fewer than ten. The CDR3 reads CASSQGALSEQYF. The CDR3 DNA follows: TGTGCCAGCAGTCAGGGCGCTCTTAGCGAGCAGTACTTC. The chain recombines TRBV27 with TRBJ2-7, with a tentative D call TRBD1 (5 bases). The germline CDR1 and CDR2 sequences are MNHEY and SMNVEV (reference sequence). CDR3 length: 13 amino acids. V dropped 5 bases and J dropped 6 bases, with 14 bases sitting between them.

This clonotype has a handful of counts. The CDR3 DNA reads TGCGCCAGCCGTCAGGCGTTAAACACTGAAGCTTTCTTT. Amino acid sequence: CASRQALNTEAFF. This sequence joins TRBV5-1 and TRBJ1-1; no clear D gene. V lost 7 bases and J 2 bases, leaving 12 bases between the germline ends. The CDR3 length is 13 residues. Germline assignment: CDR1 SGHRS and CDR2 YFSETQ.

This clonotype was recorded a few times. The CDR3 region has the DNA TGTGCCAGCAGCGTAGATCTTACAGTATCCTATGGCTACACCTTC. Encoded protein: CASSVDLTVSYGYTF. V gene TRBV9 combines with J gene TRBJ1-2, with D uncertain. The V end was cut by 0 bases, the J end by 4 bases, with 13 bases between. From germline, CDR1 is SGDLS and CDR2 YYNGEE. CDR3 size: 15 residues.

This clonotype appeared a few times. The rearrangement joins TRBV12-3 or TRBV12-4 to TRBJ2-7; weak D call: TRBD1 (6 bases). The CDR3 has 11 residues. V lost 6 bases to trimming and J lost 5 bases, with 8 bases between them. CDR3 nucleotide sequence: TGTGCCAGCAGACAGGGCCACGAGCAGTACTTC. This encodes CASRQGHEQYF.